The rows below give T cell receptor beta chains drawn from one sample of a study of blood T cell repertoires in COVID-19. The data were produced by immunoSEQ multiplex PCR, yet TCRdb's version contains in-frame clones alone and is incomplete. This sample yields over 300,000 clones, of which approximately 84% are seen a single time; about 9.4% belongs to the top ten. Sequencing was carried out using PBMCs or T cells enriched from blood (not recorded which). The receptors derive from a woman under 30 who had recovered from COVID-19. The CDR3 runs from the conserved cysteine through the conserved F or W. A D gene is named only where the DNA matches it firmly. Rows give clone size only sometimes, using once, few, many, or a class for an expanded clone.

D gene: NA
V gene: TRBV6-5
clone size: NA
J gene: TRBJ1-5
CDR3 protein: CASSYRRDHSNQPQHF
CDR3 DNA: TGTGCCAGCAGTTACCGCAGGGATCATAGCAATCAGCCCCAGCATTTT

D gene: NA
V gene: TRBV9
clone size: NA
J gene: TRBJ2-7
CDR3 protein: CASSVDSRPYEQYF
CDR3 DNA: TGTGCCAGCAGCGTAGACAGCCGGCCCTACGAGCAGTACTTC

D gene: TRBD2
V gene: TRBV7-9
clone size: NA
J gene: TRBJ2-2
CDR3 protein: CASSSPVLAGTNTGELFF
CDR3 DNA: TGTGCCAGCAGCTCGCCCGTACTAGCGGGGACTAACACCGGGGAGCTGTTTTTT

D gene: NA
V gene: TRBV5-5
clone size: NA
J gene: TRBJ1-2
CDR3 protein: CASSLAQEQFYGYTF
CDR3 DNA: TGTGCCAGCAGCTTGGCGCAGGAACAATTTTATGGCTACACCTTC

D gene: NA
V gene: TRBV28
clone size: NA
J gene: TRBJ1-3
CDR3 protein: CASIAPGNGGNTIYF
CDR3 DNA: TGTGCCAGCATCGCTCCGGGGAACGGTGGAAACACCATATATTTT

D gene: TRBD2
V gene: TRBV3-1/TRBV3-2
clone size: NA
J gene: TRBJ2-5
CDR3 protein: CASSQEGLGGETQYF
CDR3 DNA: TGTGCCAGCAGCCAAGAAGGACTAGGCGGAGAGACCCAGTACTTC

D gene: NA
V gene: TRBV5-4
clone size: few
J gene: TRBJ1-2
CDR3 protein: CASSLDREGGYTF
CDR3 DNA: TGTGCCAGCAGCTTGGACCGGGAAGGTGGCTACACCTTC

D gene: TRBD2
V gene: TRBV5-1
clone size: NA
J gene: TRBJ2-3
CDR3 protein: CASRGGMSTDTQYF
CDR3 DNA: TGCGCCAGCAGGGGAGGGATGAGCACAGATACGCAGTATTTT

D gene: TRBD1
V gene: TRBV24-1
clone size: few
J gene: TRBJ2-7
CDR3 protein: CATSDPGTASSEQYF
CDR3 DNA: TGTGCCACCAGTGATCCCGGGACAGCCTCCTCCGAGCAGTACTTC

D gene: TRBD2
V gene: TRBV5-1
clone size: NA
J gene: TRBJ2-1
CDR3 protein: CASSTSSGAYNEQFF
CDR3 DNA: TGCGCCAGCAGCACCTCTAGCGGCGCATACAATGAGCAGTTCTTC

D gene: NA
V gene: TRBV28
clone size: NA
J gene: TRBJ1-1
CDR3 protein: CASSLAPRVTTEAFF
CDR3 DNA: TGTGCCAGCAGTTTAGCGCCTCGGGTTACCACTGAAGCTTTCTTT

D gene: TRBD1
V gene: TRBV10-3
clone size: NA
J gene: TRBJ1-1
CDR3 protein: CAISVDRVGEAFF
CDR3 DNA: TGTGCCATCAGTGTTGACAGGGTAGGTGAAGCTTTCTTT

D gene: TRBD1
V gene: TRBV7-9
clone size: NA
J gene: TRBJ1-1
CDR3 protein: CASRTTGTGDTEAFF
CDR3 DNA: TGTGCCAGCAGAACCACCGGGACAGGGGACACTGAAGCTTTCTTT

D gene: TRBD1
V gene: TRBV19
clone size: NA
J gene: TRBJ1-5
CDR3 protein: CASSIQWVTGGNNQPQHF
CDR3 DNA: TGTGCCAGTAGTATCCAATGGGTAACAGGGGGGAACAATCAGCCCCAGCATTTT

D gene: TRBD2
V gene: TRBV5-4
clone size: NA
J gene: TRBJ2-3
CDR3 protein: CASSLTSGASTDTQYF
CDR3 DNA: TGTGCCAGCAGCTTGACTAGCGGGGCGAGCACAGATACGCAGTATTTT

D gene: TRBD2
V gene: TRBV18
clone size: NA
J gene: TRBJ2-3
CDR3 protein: CASSPRTSGSTDTQYF
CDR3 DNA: TGTGCCAGCTCTCCTCGGACTAGCGGGAGTACAGATACGCAGTATTTT

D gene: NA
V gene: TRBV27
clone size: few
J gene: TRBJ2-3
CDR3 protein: CASSLPSDTQYF
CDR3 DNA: TGTGCCAGCAGTCTCCCCTCAGATACGCAGTATTTT

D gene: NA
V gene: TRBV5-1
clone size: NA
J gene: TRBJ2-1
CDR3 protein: CASRRAGGEQFF
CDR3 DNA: TGCGCCAGCCGACGGGCCGGAGGTGAGCAGTTCTTC

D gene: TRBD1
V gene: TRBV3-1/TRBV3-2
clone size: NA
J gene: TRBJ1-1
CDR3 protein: CASSRRTGSMNTEAFF
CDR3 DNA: TGTGCCAGCAGCCGCAGGACAGGAAGTATGAACACTGAAGCTTTCTTT

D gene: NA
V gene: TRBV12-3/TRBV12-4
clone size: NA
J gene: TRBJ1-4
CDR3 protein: CASRRATNEKLFF
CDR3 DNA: TGTGCCAGTCGTCGGGCAACTAATGAAAAACTGTTTTTT

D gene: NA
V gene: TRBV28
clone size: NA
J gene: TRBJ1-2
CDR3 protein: CASSLGAYGYTF
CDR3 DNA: TGTGCCAGCAGTCTTGGGGCATATGGCTACACCTTC

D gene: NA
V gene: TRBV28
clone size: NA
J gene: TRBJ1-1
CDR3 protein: CASSLSDRRAFF
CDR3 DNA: TGTGCCAGCAGTTTATCTGACAGGAGGGCTTTCTTT

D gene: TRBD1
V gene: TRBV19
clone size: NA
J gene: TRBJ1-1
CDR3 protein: CASSIRQGRTEAFF
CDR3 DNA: TGTGCCAGTAGTATTCGACAGGGGAGGACTGAAGCTTTCTTT

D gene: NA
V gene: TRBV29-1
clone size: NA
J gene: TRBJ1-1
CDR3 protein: CSVVPRPPAGNTEAFF
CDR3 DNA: TGCAGCGTTGTACCTAGGCCTCCGGCGGGAAACACTGAAGCTTTCTTT

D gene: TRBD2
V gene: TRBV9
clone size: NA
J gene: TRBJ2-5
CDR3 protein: CASSVAPAGGGQETQYF
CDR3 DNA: TGTGCCAGCAGCGTAGCTCCGGCGGGGGGCGGGCAGGAGACCCAGTACTTC

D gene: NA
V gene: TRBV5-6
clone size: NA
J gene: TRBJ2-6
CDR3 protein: CASSFYDPGSGANVLTF
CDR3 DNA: TGTGCCAGCAGCTTTTATGACCCGGGCTCTGGGGCCAACGTCCTGACTTTC

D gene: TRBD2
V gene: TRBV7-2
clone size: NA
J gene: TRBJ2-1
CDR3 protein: CASSLRLAGGLSSYNEQFF
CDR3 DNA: TGTGCCAGCAGCCTCCGACTAGCGGGAGGGTTGAGCTCCTACAATGAGCAGTTCTTC

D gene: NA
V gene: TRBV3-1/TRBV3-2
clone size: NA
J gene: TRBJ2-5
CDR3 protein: CASSQDPGHGETQYF
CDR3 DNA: TGTGCCAGCAGCCAAGATCCGGGACACGGAGAGACCCAGTACTTC

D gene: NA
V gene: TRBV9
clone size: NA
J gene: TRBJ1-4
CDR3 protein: CASSARPTPGGDSEKLFF
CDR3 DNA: TGTGCCAGCAGCGCCAGACCGACTCCTGGGGGGGATAGTGAAAAACTGTTTTTT

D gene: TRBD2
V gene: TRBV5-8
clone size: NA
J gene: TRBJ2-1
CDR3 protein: CASSLAGLALNEQFF
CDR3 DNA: TGTGCCAGCAGCTTGGCAGGACTAGCACTAAATGAGCAGTTCTTC

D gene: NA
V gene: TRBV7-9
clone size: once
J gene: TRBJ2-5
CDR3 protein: CASLGAQETQYF
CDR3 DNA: TGTGCCAGCCTAGGGGCCCAAGAGACCCAGTACTTC

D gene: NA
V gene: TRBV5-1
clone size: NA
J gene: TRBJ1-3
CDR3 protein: CASSSGWVTPGNTIYF
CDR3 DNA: TGCGCCAGCAGCTCCGGATGGGTGACTCCTGGAAACACCATATATTTT

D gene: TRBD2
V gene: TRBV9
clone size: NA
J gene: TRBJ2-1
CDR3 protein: CASSSRLAGGSYNEQFF
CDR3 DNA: TGTGCCAGCAGCTCCCGACTAGCGGGAGGCTCCTACAATGAGCAGTTCTTC

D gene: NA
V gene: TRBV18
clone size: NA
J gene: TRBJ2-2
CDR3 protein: CASSPFRLRDGTGELFF
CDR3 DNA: TGTGCCAGCTCACCATTTAGACTGCGCGACGGCACCGGGGAGCTGTTTTTT

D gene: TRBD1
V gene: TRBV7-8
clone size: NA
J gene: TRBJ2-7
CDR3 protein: CASSLTGAVYEQYF
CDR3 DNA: TGTGCCAGCAGCTTGACAGGGGCGGTCTACGAGCAGTACTTC

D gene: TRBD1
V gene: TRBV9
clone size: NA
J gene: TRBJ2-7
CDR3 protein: CASSVGTGGILGEQYF
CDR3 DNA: TGTGCCAGCAGCGTAGGGACAGGGGGCATTCTGGGCGAGCAGTACTTC

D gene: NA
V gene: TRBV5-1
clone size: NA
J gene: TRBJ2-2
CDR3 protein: CASSLVGAVDTGELFF
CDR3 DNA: TGCGCCAGCAGCTTGGTGGGGGCGGTAGACACCGGGGAGCTGTTTTTT

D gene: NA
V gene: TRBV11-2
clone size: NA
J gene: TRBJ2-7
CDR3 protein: CASSSGGTVFYEQYF
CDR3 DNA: TGTGCCAGCAGCTCGGGGGGGACAGTCTTCTACGAGCAGTACTTC

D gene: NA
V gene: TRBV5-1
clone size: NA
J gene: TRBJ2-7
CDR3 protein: CASRAGTNYEQYF
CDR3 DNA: TGCGCCAGCAGGGCCGGGACAAATTACGAGCAGTACTTC

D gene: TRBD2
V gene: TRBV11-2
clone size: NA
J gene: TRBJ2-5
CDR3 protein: CASSLTGLAGWETQYF
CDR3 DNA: TGTGCCAGCAGCCTTACGGGACTAGCGGGTTGGGAGACCCAGTACTTC

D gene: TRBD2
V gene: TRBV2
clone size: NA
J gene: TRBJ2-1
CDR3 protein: CASRATSGSYNEQFF
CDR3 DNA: TGTGCCAGCAGGGCTACTAGCGGGAGCTACAATGAGCAGTTCTTC

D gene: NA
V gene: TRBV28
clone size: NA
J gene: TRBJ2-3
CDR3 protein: CASSVSLDTQYF
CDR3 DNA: TGTGCCAGCTCTGTTTCTCTTGATACGCAGTATTTT

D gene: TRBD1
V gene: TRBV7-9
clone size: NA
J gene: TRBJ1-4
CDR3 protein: CASSLTGGNEKLFF
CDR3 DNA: TGTGCCAGCAGCTTGACAGGGGGAAATGAAAAACTGTTTTTT

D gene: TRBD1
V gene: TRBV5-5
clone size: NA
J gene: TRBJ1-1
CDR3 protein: CASSKRDSPNTEAFF
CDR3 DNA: TGTGCCAGCAGCAAAAGGGACAGCCCGAACACTGAAGCTTTCTTT

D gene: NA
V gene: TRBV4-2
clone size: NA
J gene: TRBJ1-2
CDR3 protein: CASSQVLSNYGYTF
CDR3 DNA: TGTGCCAGCAGCCAAGTACTTTCTAACTATGGCTACACCTTC

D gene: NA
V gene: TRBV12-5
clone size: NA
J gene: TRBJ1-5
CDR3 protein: CASGYEDFQPQHF
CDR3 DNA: TGTGCTAGTGGTTACGAGGACTTCCAGCCCCAGCATTTT

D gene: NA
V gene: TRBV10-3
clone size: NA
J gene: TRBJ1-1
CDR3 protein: CASGQPNTEAFF
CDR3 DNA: TGTGCCAGCGGACAGCCGAACACTGAAGCTTTCTTT

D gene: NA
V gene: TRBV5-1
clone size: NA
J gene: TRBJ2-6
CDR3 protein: CASSGQAGANVLTF
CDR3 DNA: TGCGCCAGCAGCGGACAAGCCGGGGCCAACGTCCTGACTTTC

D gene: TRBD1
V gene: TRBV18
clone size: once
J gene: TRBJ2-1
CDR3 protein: CASSPPIDRGDYNEQFF
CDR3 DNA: TGTGCCAGCTCACCGCCCATCGACAGGGGCGACTACAATGAGCAGTTCTTC